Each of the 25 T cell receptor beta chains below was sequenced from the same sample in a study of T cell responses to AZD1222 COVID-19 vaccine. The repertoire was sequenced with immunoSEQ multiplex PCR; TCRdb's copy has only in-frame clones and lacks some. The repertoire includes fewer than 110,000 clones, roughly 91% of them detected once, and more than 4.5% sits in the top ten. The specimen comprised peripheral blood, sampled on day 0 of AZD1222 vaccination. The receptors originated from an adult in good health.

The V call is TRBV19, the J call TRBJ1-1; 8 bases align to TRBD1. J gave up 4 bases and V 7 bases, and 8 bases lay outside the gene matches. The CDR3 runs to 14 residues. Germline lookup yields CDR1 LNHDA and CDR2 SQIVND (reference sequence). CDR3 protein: CASIAWDRSTEAFF. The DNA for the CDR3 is TGTGCCAGTATCGCCTGGGACAGGAGCACTGAAGCTTTCTTT. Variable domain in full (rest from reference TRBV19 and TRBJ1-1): DGGITQSPKYLFRKEGQNVTLSCEQNLNHDAMYWYRQDPGQGLRLIYYSQIVNDFQKGDIAEGYSVSREKKESFPLTVTSAQKNPTAFYLCASIAWDRSTEAFFGQGTRLTVV.

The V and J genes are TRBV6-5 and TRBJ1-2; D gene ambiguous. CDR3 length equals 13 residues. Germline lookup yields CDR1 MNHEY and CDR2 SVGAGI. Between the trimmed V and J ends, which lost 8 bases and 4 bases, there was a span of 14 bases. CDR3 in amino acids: CASALRRSYGYTF. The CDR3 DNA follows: TGTGCCAGCGCCCTACGGCGGAGCTATGGCTACACCTTC.

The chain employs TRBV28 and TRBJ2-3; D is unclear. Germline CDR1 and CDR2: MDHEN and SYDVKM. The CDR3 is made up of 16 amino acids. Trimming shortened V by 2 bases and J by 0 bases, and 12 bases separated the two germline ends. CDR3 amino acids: CASSLRFGSSTDTQYF. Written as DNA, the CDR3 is TGTGCCAGCAGTTTAAGGTTCGGGTCTAGCACAGATACGCAGTATTTT.

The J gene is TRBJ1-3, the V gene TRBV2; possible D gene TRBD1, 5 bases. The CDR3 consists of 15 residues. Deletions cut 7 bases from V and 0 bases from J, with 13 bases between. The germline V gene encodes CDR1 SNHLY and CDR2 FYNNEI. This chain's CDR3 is CASTRDQGSGNTIYF. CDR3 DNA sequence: TGTGCCAGCACTAGAGACCAGGGCTCTGGAAACACCATATATTTT.

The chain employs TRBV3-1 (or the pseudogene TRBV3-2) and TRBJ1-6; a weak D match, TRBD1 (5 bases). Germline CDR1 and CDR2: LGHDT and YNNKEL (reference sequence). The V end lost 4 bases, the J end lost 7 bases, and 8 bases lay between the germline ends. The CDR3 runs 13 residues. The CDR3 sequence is CASSRGENSPLHF. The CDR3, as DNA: TGTGCCAGCAGCCGGGGGGAGAATTCACCCCTCCACTTT.

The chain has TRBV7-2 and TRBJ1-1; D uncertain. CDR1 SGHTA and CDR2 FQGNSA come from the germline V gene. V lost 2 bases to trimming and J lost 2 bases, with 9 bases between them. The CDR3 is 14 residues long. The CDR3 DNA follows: TGTGCCAGCAGCTTAACGGTAGTAAACACTGAAGCTTTCTTT. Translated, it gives CASSLTVVNTEAFF. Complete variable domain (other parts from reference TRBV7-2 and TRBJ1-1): GAGVSQSPSNKVTEKGKDVELRCDPISGHTALYWYRQSLGQGLEFLIYFQGNSAPDKSGLPSDRFSAERTGGSVSTLTIQRTQQEDSAVYLCASSLTVVNTEAFFGQGTRLTVV.

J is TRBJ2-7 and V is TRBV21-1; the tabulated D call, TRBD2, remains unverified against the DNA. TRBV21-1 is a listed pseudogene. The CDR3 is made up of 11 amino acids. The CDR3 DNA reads TGTGCCAGCAGCCGCGAGGACGAGCAGTACTTC. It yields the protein CASSREDEQYF.

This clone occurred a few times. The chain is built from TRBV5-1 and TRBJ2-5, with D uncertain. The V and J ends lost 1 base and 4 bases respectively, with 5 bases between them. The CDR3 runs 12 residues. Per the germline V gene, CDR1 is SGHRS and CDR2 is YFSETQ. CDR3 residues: CASSLSPETQYF. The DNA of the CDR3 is TGCGCCAGCAGCTTGTCCCCAGAGACCCAGTACTTC. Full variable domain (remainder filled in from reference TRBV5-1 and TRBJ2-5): KAGVTQTPRYLIKTRGQQVTLSCSPISGHRSVSWYQQTPGQGLQFLFEYFSETQRNKGNFPGRFSGRQFSNSRSEMNVSTLELGDSALYLCASSLSPETQYFGPGTRLLVL.

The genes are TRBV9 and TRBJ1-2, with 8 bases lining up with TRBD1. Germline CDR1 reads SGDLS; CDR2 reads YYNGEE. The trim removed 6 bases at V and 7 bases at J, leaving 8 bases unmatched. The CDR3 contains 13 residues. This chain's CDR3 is CASTLDRVGGYTF. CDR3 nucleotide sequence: TGTGCCAGCACCTTGGACAGGGTTGGTGGCTACACCTTC.

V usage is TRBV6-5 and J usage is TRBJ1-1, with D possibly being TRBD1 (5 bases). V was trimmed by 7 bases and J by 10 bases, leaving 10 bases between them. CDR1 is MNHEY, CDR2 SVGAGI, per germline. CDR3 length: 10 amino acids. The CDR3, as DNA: TGTGCCAGCAACAGCGGGGGAGCTTTCTTT. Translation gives CASNSGGAFF.

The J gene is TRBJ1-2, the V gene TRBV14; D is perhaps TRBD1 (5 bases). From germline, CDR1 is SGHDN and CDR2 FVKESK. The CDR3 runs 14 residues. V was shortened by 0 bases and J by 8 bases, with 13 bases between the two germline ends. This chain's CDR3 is CASSQDQRGKGYTF. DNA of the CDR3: TGTGCCAGCAGCCAAGATCAAAGGGGCAAAGGCTACACCTTC.

DNA for the CDR3: TGTGCTAGTGGTTTGTACAGGAACACTGAAGCTTTCTTT. This encodes CASGLYRNTEAFF. The chain uses TRBV12-5 and TRBJ1-1; D gene ambiguous. Trimming stripped 2 bases from V and 1 base from J, with 5 bases between. The CDR3 is 13 residues long. Germline V CDR1 and CDR2: LGHNT, FRNRAP.

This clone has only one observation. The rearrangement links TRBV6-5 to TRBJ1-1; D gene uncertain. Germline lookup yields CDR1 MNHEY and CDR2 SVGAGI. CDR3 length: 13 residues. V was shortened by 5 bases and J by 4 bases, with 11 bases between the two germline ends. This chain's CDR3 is CASSPGTLTEAFF. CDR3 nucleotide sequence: TGTGCCAGCAGTCCCGGTACACTCACTGAAGCTTTCTTT.

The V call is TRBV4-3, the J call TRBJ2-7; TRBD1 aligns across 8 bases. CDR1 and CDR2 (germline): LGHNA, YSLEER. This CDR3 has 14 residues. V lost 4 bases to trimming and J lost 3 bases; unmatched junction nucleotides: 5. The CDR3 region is CASSPGQGGYEQYF. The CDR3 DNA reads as TGCGCCAGCAGCCCCGGACAGGGAGGCTACGAGCAGTACTTC.

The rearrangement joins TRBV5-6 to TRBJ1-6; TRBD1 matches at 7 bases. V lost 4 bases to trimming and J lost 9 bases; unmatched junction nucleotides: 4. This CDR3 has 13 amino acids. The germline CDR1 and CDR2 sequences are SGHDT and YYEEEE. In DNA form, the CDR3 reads TGTGCCAGCAGCGGGGACAGTAGTTCACCCCTCCACTTT. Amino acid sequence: CASSGDSSSPLHF.

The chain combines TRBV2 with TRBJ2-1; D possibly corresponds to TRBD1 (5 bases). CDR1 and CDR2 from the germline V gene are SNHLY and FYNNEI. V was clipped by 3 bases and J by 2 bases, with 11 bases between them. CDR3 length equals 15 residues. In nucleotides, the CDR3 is TGTGCCAGCAGTGATGGGGTAGGGGCCTACAATGAGCAGTTCTTC. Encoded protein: CASSDGVGAYNEQFF. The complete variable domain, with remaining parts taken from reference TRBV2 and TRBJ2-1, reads EPEVTQTPSHQVTQMGQEVILRCVPISNHLYFYWYRQILGQKVEFLVSFYNNEISEKSEIFDDQFSVERPDGSNFTLKIRSTKLEDSAMYFCASSDGVGAYNEQFFGPGTRLTVL.

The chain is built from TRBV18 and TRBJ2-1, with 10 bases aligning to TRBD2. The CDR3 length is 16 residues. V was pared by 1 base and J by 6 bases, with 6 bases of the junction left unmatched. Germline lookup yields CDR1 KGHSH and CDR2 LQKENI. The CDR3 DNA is TGTGCCAGCTCACCACTACTAGGACTAGCGGTCAATGAGCAGTTCTTC. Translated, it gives CASSPLLGLAVNEQFF.

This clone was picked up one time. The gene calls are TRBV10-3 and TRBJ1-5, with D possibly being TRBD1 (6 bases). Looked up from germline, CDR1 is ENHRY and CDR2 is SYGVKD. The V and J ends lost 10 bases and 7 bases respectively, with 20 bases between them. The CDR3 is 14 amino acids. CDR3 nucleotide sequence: TGTGCCACCAATGCCCAGGGGATCGGGCAGCCCCAGCATTTT. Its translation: CATNAQGIGQPQHF.

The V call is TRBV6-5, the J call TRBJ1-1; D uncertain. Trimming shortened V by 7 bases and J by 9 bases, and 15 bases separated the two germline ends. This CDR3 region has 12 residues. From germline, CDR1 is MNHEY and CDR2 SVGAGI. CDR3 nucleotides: TGTGCCAGCAAACATGGGAAGGACCAAGCTTTCTTT. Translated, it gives CASKHGKDQAFF.

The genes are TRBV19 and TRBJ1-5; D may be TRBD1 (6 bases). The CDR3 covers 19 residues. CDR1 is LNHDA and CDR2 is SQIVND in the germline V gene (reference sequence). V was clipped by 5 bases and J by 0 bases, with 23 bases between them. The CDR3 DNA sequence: TGTGCCAGTAGTTTGGTCAGGGCAGGGGCTCGGAATAGCAATCAGCCCCAGCATTTT. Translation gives CASSLVRAGARNSNQPQHF.

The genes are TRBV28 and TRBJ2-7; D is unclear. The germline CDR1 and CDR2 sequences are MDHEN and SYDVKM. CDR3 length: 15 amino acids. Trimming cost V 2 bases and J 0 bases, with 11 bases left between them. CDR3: CASSLGLGSSYEQYF. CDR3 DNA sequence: TGTGCCAGCAGTTTAGGGCTGGGTAGCTCCTACGAGCAGTACTTC.

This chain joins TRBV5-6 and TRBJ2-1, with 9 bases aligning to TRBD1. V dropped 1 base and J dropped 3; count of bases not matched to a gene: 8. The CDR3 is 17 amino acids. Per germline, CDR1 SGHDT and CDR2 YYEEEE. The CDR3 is CASSLKGQGYFYNEQFF. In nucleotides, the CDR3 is TGTGCCAGCAGCTTGAAGGGACAGGGCTACTTCTACAATGAGCAGTTCTTC.

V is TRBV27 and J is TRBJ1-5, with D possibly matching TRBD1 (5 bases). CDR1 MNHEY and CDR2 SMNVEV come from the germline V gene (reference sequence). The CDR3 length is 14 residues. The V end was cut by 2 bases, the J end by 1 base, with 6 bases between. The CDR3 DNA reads TGTGCCAGCAGTTTACGGGGGAGCAATCAGCCCCAGCATTTT. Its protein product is CASSLRGSNQPQHF.

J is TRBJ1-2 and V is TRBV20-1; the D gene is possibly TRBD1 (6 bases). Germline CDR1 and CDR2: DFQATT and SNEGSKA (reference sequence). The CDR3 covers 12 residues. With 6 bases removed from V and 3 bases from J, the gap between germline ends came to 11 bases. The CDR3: CSASTGHYGYTF. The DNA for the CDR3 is TGCAGTGCGAGTACAGGGCACTATGGCTACACCTTC.

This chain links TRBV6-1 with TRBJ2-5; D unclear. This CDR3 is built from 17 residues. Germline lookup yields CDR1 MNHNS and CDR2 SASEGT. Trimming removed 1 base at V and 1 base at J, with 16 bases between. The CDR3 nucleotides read TGTGCCAGCAGTGAAGGCGTTGGGCTGCGCACCCAAGAGACCCAGTACTTC. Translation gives CASSEGVGLRTQETQYF.